Listed here are 22 T cell receptor beta chains from one sample, sequenced in a study of T cell repertoires in cytomegalovirus infection. TCRdb redid the calling of the reads with MiXCR, one entry per CDR3 protein. The sample shows 740,000 or so distinct CDR3 sequences, roughly 36% of them seen only once. The sample was PBMCs. The source is a human donor in good health (CMV status not recorded). Some clones in this sample may be carry-over from other donors' samples.

This chain joins TRBV28 and TRBJ1-2, with D unresolved. This CDR3 region has 13 residues. V dropped 5 bases and J dropped 5 bases, with 12 bases sitting between them. In germline, CDR1 is MDHEN, CDR2 SYDVKM. The DNA of the CDR3 is TGTGCCAGCAGTACTGGAGATCTTTATGGCTACACCTTC. It specifies CASSTGDLYGYTF.

This clonotype was found a few times. The V call is TRBV20-1, the J call TRBJ2-5, with 7 bases lining up with TRBD1. Trimming at V came to 4 bases and at J to 2 bases, leaving 1 base not matched to a gene. Germline V gene data show CDR1 as DFQATT and CDR2 as SNEGSKA (reference sequence). This CDR3 contains 12 residues. The CDR3 DNA sequence: TGCAGTGCTACAGGGGGTCAAGAGACCCAGTACTTC. It is translated as CSATGGQETQYF.

This clonotype occurred a few times. The chain couples TRBV7-8 to TRBJ2-7; TRBD1 aligns across 8 bases. V shed 2 bases and J 2 bases; nucleotides not matched to a gene: 11. The CDR3 extends over 17 amino acids. Germline V gives CDR1 SGHVS, CDR2 FQNEAQ. CDR3 sequence: CASSLFPQGASAYEQYF. In DNA form, the CDR3 reads TGTGCCAGCAGCTTATTTCCCCAGGGGGCTTCGGCCTACGAGCAGTACTTC.

The gene calls are TRBV28 and TRBJ1-5, with D possibly matching TRBD1 (6 bases). This CDR3 comprises 16 residues. CDR1 is MDHEN, CDR2 SYDVKM, per germline. With 3 bases removed from V and 4 bases from J, the gap between germline ends came to 16 bases. The CDR3 region is CASSFRQGKGNQPQHF. CDR3 bases: TGTGCCAGCAGTTTTAGGCAGGGGAAGGGGAATCAGCCCCAGCATTTT.

This clonotype appeared a few times. This chain links TRBV7-9 with TRBJ2-7; 12 bases map to TRBD2. The germline V gene has CDR1 SEHNR and CDR2 FQNEAQ (reference sequence). The CDR3 is 18 residues long. With 2 bases clipped from V and 5 bases from J, the junction kept 13 bases outside the gene matches. Written as DNA, the CDR3 is TGTGCCAGCAGCTTACGTCGACTAGCGGGGGCCCTTCGGGACGAGCAGTACTTC. Its translation is CASSLRRLAGALRDEQYF.

This sequence joins TRBV5-6 and TRBJ2-1; 11 nucleotides line up with TRBD1. This CDR3 comprises 14 residues. J lost 8 bases, V lost 5 bases, and 6 bases had no gene match. Per the germline V gene, CDR1 is SGHDT and CDR2 is YYEEEE. The CDR3 DNA reads TGTGCCAGCAGTACGGGACAGGGGGTCGATGAGCAGTTCTTC. Its protein product is CASSTGQGVDEQFF.

The V call is TRBV6-6, the J call TRBJ1-3; perhaps TRBD1 as D (6 bases). The V end lost 6 bases, the J end lost 2 bases, and 8 bases lay between the germline ends. Germline V gene lookup returns CDR1 MNHNY and CDR2 SVGAGI (reference sequence). The CDR3 length is 13 residues. CDR3 sequence (DNA): TGTGCCAGCAGCAGGGGAGCTGGAAACACCATATATTTT. Amino acid sequence: CASSRGAGNTIYF.

This chain joins TRBV14 and TRBJ2-7; D gene unclear. The germline CDR1 and CDR2 sequences are SGHDN and FVKESK. The CDR3 is made up of 13 amino acids. The V end lost 0 bases, the J end lost 3 bases, and 6 bases lay between the germline ends. CDR3 residues: CASSQDSVYEQYF. CDR3 DNA: TGTGCCAGCAGCCAAGATTCAGTCTACGAGCAGTACTTC.

The chain couples TRBV10-2 to TRBJ1-1, with D uncertain. The V gene's germline CDR1 is WSHSY and CDR2 SAAADI. The CDR3 covers 12 residues. V lost 6 bases to trimming and J lost 2 bases, with 7 bases between them. CDR3 DNA: TGCGCCAGCAGGTATCCTAACACTGAAGCTTTCTTT. This gives the protein CASRYPNTEAFF.

V and J are TRBV20-1 and TRBJ1-2; D is undetermined. V was clipped by 0 bases and J by 2 bases, with 10 bases between them. In germline, CDR1 is DFQATT, CDR2 SNEGSKA (reference sequence). This CDR3 is 14 amino acids long. The CDR3: CSARDRAVNYGYTF. As DNA, the CDR3 is TGCAGTGCTAGAGATAGGGCAGTGAACTATGGCTACACCTTC.

This rearrangement joins TRBV28 to TRBJ1-5; TRBD1 might be the D (5 bases). Per the germline V gene, CDR1 is MDHEN and CDR2 is SYDVKM. The CDR3 spans 12 residues. V lost 4 bases, J lost 10 bases, and 11 bases lay in between. The chain's CDR3 is CASSSTGQPQHF. DNA for the CDR3: TGTGCCAGCAGTTCTACAGGTCAACCCCAGCATTTT.

A few counts support this clonotype. This chain connects TRBV19 to TRBJ2-7; weak D call: TRBD1 (6 bases). The V gene's germline CDR1 is LNHDA and CDR2 SQIVND (reference sequence). The CDR3 is 14 amino acids. V was cut by 3 bases and J by 2 bases, with 11 bases left in between. CDR3 coding DNA: TGTGCCAGTAGTATCACAGGGTGGACCTACGAGCAGTACTTC. Its translation: CASSITGWTYEQYF.

This chain links TRBV20-1 with TRBJ2-5, with 11 bases that match TRBD1. The CDR3 extends over 14 amino acids. Germline CDR1 reads DFQATT; CDR2 reads SNEGSKA (reference sequence). V was clipped by 3 bases and J by 9 bases; unmatched bases: 9. CDR3 bases: TGCAGTGCTAGTGGGGGACAGGGGGTTGAGTCCCAGTACTTC. Encoded protein: CSASGGQGVESQYF.

The chain joins TRBV7-9 to TRBJ2-2, with a possible D match to TRBD1 (6 bases). The CDR3 runs 15 residues. Trimming pared 3 bases from V and 3 bases from J, leaving 11 bases between. Germline V lookup: CDR1 SEHNR, CDR2 FQNEAQ (reference sequence). CDR3 amino acids: CASSFVPGDTGELFF. CDR3 sequence (DNA): TGTGCCAGCAGCTTTGTTCCAGGGGACACCGGGGAGCTGTTTTTT.

In this sample, this clonotype turned up a few times. This rearrangement joins TRBV6-1 to TRBJ1-1; no reliable D call. The CDR3 totals 14 residues. Trimming removed 4 bases at V and 6 bases at J, with 15 bases between. Germline lookup yields CDR1 MNHNS and CDR2 SASEGT. CDR3 sequence: CASSGRTMEPEAFF. CDR3 in DNA: TGTGCCAGCAGTGGACGGACTATGGAACCTGAAGCTTTCTTT.

This clonotype has a handful of counts. The gene calls are TRBV7-2 and TRBJ2-3; 9 bases map to TRBD1. The CDR3 extends over 15 amino acids. Per germline, CDR1 SGHTA and CDR2 FQGNSA. V shed 5 bases, J shed 2 bases, and the junction held 5 bases outside the gene matches. The CDR3 spells CASSLTGGITDTQYF. CDR3 nucleotides: TGTGCCAGCAGCCTTACAGGGGGCATCACAGATACGCAGTATTTT.

The rearrangement uses TRBV20-1 and TRBJ2-3; D call uncertain. The V end was cut by 7 bases, the J end by 0 bases, with 14 bases between. The CDR3 totals 14 residues. Germline V gene sequence: CDR1 DFQATT, CDR2 SNEGSKA (reference sequence). CDR3 in amino acids: CSDSKPASTDTQYF. The CDR3 DNA follows: TGCAGTGATTCCAAGCCTGCTAGCACAGATACGCAGTATTTT.

On this clonotype itself: The final CDR3 position lacks the conserved phenylalanine or tryptophan, pointing to a likely read error. The V gene is TRBV6-5, the J gene TRBJ2-1, with D possibly matching TRBD2 (5 bases). CDR1 is MNHEY and CDR2 is SVGAGI in the germline V gene. The CDR3 totals 15 residues. Trimming cost V 0 bases and J 3 bases, with 9 bases left between them. The CDR3 nucleotides read TGTGCCAGCAGTTACTCGGGAGTGGGCTACAATGAGCAGTTCTTA. Protein sequence: CASSYSGVGYNEQFL.

A few counts support this clonotype. This sequence joins TRBV24-1 and TRBJ2-1; 7 bases fit TRBD1. There are 16 residues in the CDR3. Germline V lookup: CDR1 KGHDR, CDR2 SFDVKD. Unmatched junction bases numbered 5, after V lost 4 bases and J lost 0 bases. CDR3 bases: TGTGCCACCAGTGAGGCAGGGGGAAGCTCCTACAATGAGCAGTTCTTC. Translation gives CATSEAGGSSYNEQFF.

The V gene is TRBV28, the J gene TRBJ1-1, with a possible D match to TRBD1 (6 bases). Germline V CDR1 and CDR2: MDHEN, SYDVKM. Trimming removed 2 bases at V and 1 base at J, with 17 bases between. This CDR3 comprises 17 residues. Here the CDR3 DNA reads TGTGCCAGCAGTTTAGGATATACCGGGACAAAGAACACTGAAGCTTTCTTT. Protein sequence: CASSLGYTGTKNTEAFF.

This clonotype was seen only a few times. This sequence joins TRBV7-2 and TRBJ2-5; 8 bases line up with TRBD2. V lost 5 bases to trimming and J lost 10 bases; unmatched junction nucleotides: 9. This CDR3 has 13 amino acids. Germline V gives CDR1 SGHTA, CDR2 FQGNSA. The chain's CDR3 is CASSLNSGKGQYF. CDR3 sequence (DNA): TGTGCCAGCAGCCTAAATAGCGGGAAAGGCCAGTACTTC.

The gene calls are TRBV28 and TRBJ2-3, with 8 bases that match TRBD2. Germline CDR1 and CDR2: MDHEN and SYDVKM. The V segment lost 10 bases and the J segment 4 bases; nucleotides outside the gene matches: 13. This CDR3 region has 15 residues. The CDR3 DNA is TGTGCCACCCGAGGACTAGCTTCATCAGCAGATACGCAGTATTTT. This sequence encodes CATRGLASSADTQYF. Based on the CDR3 plus reference TRBV28 and TRBJ2-3, the full variable domain is DVKVTQSSRYLVKRTGEKVFLECVQDMDHENMFWYRQDPGLGLRLIYFSYDVKMKEKGDIPEGYSVSREKKERFSLILESASTNQTSMYLCATRGLASSADTQYFGPGTRLTVL.